Listed below are T cell receptor beta chains from one sample, sequenced in a study of CD8 T cells in Susac syndrome. MiXCR, run by TCRdb on the immunoSEQ multiplex PCR reads, gives a single entry per CDR3 protein. This sample has about 69,000 distinct CDR3 sequences, with approximately 95% found just once. Sequenced material: CD8+ T cells from PBMCs. Receptors originate from a human donor in good health. Both conserved end residues are part of each CDR3. D genes are given only for firm matches. Rows may omit the clone size; those that give it use once, few, many or a size class.

j_call	d_call	clone_size	v_call	cdr3_aa	cdr3_nt
TRBJ2-6	NA	once	TRBV14	CASTQTGSGANVLTF	TGTGCCAGCACCCAGACAGGCTCTGGGGCCAACGTCCTGACTTTC
TRBJ2-3	NA	NA	TRBV5-1	CASSLVAEGADTQYF	TGCGCCAGCAGCTTGGTGGCCGAGGGGGCAGATACGCAGTATTTT
TRBJ1-1	TRBD1	NA	TRBV4-1	CASSQEAGGFVAEAFF	TGCGCCAGCAGCCAAGAGGCAGGGGGCTTCGTCGCTGAAGCTTTCTTT
TRBJ2-7	NA	NA	TRBV11-2	CASSPWGAREQYF	TGTGCCAGCAGCCCGTGGGGGGCGAGGGAGCAGTACTTC
TRBJ1-1	NA	NA	TRBV7-9	CASSLALTSTEAFF	TGTGCCAGCAGCTTAGCGCTCACGTCCACTGAAGCTTTCTTT
TRBJ2-7	TRBD1	once	TRBV12-3/TRBV12-4	CASSYSGQGVLYEQYF	TGTGCCAGCAGTTACTCGGGACAGGGGGTCCTCTACGAGCAGTACTTC
TRBJ1-1	NA	NA	TRBV12-3/TRBV12-4	CASANSLNTEAFF	TGTGCCAGCGCAAACTCTTTGAACACTGAAGCTTTCTTT
TRBJ2-1	TRBD1	NA	TRBV2	CASSGQGAYNEQFF	TGTGCCAGCAGTGGACAGGGGGCGTACAATGAGCAGTTCTTC
TRBJ1-2	TRBD1	NA	TRBV13	CASSDPRQGTDGYTF	TGTGCCAGCAGCGACCCGAGACAGGGGACAGATGGCTACACCTTC
TRBJ1-2	NA	NA	TRBV4-1	CASSQDLGTNYGYTF	TGCGCCAGCAGCCAAGATCTGGGAACTAACTATGGCTACACCTTC
TRBJ1-2	NA	NA	TRBV7-8	CASSLRPRQDYTF	TGTGCCAGCAGCTTACGCCCTAGACAGGACTACACCTTC
TRBJ1-5	NA	once	TRBV15	CATSSSGTANQPQHF	TGTGCCACCAGCAGCTCCGGAACGGCAAATCAGCCCCAGCATTTT
TRBJ2-2	NA	NA	TRBV12-3/TRBV12-4	CASSLDGELFF	TGTGCCAGCAGTTTAGACGGGGAGCTGTTTTTT
TRBJ1-1	NA	NA	TRBV12-3/TRBV12-4	CASSLDGRNTEAFF	TGTGCCAGCAGTTTAGATGGGAGGAACACTGAAGCTTTCTTT
TRBJ2-7	NA	once	TRBV4-2	CASSQVRREEQYF	TGTGCCAGCAGCCAAGTAAGGAGGGAAGAGCAGTACTTC
TRBJ2-1	NA	NA	TRBV4-1	CASQPTADYNEQFF	TGCGCCAGCCAGCCAACGGCGGACTACAATGAGCAGTTCTTC
TRBJ1-1	TRBD1	NA	TRBV3-1	CASSQTGTGSFEEAFF	TGTGCCAGCAGCCAAACCGGGACAGGGTCTTTTGAAGAAGCTTTCTTT
TRBJ2-5	NA	NA	TRBV9	CASSSFRGPGETQYF	TGTGCCAGCAGCTCCTTTCGAGGCCCCGGAGAGACCCAGTACTTC
TRBJ2-6	TRBD2	NA	TRBV27	CASSSGLFSGANVLTF	TGTGCCAGCAGTTCGGGACTATTCTCTGGGGCCAACGTCCTGACTTTC
TRBJ1-2	NA	NA	TRBV2	CASSDTENYGYTF	TGTGCCAGCAGTGATACAGAAAACTATGGCTACACCTTC
TRBJ2-1	TRBD2	NA	TRBV12-5	CASAPGRVNEQFF	TGTGCTAGTGCCCCGGGGAGGGTCAATGAGCAGTTCTTC
TRBJ2-2	NA	NA	TRBV7-9	CASSPRAELFF	TGTGCCAGCAGCCCTAGGGCGGAGCTGTTTTTT
TRBJ2-7	NA	NA	TRBV14	CASSQGQGYLEQYF	TGTGCCAGCAGCCAAGGGCAGGGTTATCTCGAGCAGTACTTC
TRBJ2-2	TRBD1	NA	TRBV7-9	CASKYDRVTNTGELFF	TGTGCCAGCAAATACGACAGGGTTACGAACACCGGGGAGCTGTTTTTT
TRBJ2-4	NA	NA	TRBV2	CASSEAKNIQYF	TGTGCCAGCAGTGAGGCCAAAAACATTCAGTACTTC
TRBJ2-7	NA	once	TRBV3-1	CASSRDKVSYEQYF	TGTGCCAGCAGCCGCGACAAGGTCTCCTACGAGCAGTACTTC
TRBJ2-1	NA	NA	TRBV30	CAWSDLTATVNEQFF	TGTGCCTGGAGTGATTTGACAGCGACGGTGAATGAGCAGTTCTTC
TRBJ2-3	TRBD2	NA	TRBV13	CASGEGTSGGSDTQYF	TGTGCCAGCGGCGAGGGTACTAGCGGGGGCTCAGATACGCAGTATTTT
TRBJ2-2	TRBD2	NA	TRBV6-1	CASNLRPGGNTGELFF	TGTGCCAGCAATCTAAGACCGGGGGGGAACACCGGGGAGCTGTTTTTT
TRBJ1-1	NA	NA	TRBV9	CASSLGGGMNTEAFF	TGTGCCAGCAGCCTGGGGGGGGGCATGAACACTGAAGCTTTCTTT
TRBJ1-5	NA	NA	TRBV10-3	CAISEDTISNQPQHF	TGTGCCATCAGCGAAGACACCATTAGCAATCAGCCCCAGCATTTT
TRBJ1-6	NA	NA	TRBV25-1	CASSDALGATYNSPLHF	TGTGCCAGCAGTGATGCTCTGGGGGCCACCTATAATTCACCCCTCCACTTT
TRBJ2-5	NA	NA	TRBV24-1	CATSTMGSGTQYF	TGTGCCACCAGTACTATGGGGTCGGGGACCCAGTACTTC
TRBJ1-3	NA	NA	TRBV3-1	CASSQDSSSGNTIYF	TGTGCCAGCAGCCAAGACAGCAGCTCTGGAAACACCATATATTTT
TRBJ1-6	TRBD1	NA	TRBV20-1	CSARDFGTGASPLHF	TGCAGTGCTAGAGACTTTGGAACAGGGGCATCACCCCTCCACTTT
TRBJ1-1	NA	NA	TRBV5-1	CASSFRQSMNTEAFF	TGCGCCAGCAGCTTCCGACAGTCCATGAACACTGAAGCTTTCTTT
TRBJ1-1	NA	NA	TRBV20-1	CSARAPGRDGRNTEAFF	TGCAGTGCTAGAGCCCCTGGCAGGGACGGGAGGAACACTGAAGCTTTCTTT
TRBJ2-2	TRBD2	NA	TRBV29-1	CSAFGLVPGELFF	TGCAGCGCGTTTGGACTAGTCCCCGGGGAGCTGTTTTTT
TRBJ2-2	NA	NA	TRBV29-1	CSGMKYGELFF	TGCAGCGGAATGAAATACGGGGAGCTGTTTTTT
TRBJ2-1	TRBD2	NA	TRBV27	CASSVYGTSGPNNEQFF	TGTGCCAGCAGTGTCTACGGGACTAGCGGACCGAACAATGAGCAGTTCTTC
TRBJ2-1	TRBD2	NA	TRBV29-1	CSVDAHWSGGYNEQFF	TGCAGCGTTGACGCACATTGGAGCGGGGGATACAATGAGCAGTTCTTC
TRBJ1-1	NA	NA	TRBV29-1	CSFRQNTEAFF	TGCAGCTTTCGACAGAACACTGAAGCTTTCTTT
TRBJ1-5	NA	once	TRBV20-1	CSARVRGGANQPQHF	TGCAGTGCTAGAGTTCGTGGCGGAGCTAACCAGCCCCAGCATTTT
TRBJ2-1	TRBD2	NA	TRBV7-6	CASSPGLASYNEQFF	TGTGCCAGCAGCCCCGGACTAGCGTCCTACAATGAGCAGTTCTTC
TRBJ1-2	NA	NA	TRBV7-9	CASSSPHLAYGYTF	TGTGCCAGCAGCTCGCCGCACCTAGCCTATGGCTACACCTTC
TRBJ1-6	NA	NA	TRBV7-9	CASSFGQGRPPLHF	TGTGCCAGCAGCTTCGGGCAGGGCCGACCACCCCTCCACTTT
TRBJ2-3	TRBD2	NA	TRBV6-2/TRBV6-3	CASSNPQRGGPDTQYF	TGTGCCAGCAGTAACCCCCAGCGGGGGGGCCCGGATACGCAGTATTTT
TRBJ2-2	NA	NA	TRBV16	CASSQSSDTGELFF	TGTGCCAGCAGCCAATCTAGCGACACCGGGGAGCTGTTTTTT
TRBJ1-1	NA	NA	TRBV12-5	CASGLQGNTEAFF	TGTGCTAGTGGCTTACAGGGTAACACTGAAGCTTTCTTT
TRBJ2-5	NA	once	TRBV6-5	CASSYSTAWETQYF	TGTGCCAGCAGTTACTCTACAGCTTGGGAGACCCAGTACTTC
TRBJ2-3	TRBD1	NA	TRBV7-9	CASSPRDREYTDTQYF	TGTGCCAGCAGCCCACGGGACAGGGAGTACACAGATACGCAGTATTTT
TRBJ2-3	NA	NA	TRBV11-2	CASSPLLGTDTQYF	TGTGCCAGCAGCCCTCTCCTAGGGACAGATACGCAGTATTTT
TRBJ2-3	NA	NA	TRBV30	CAWGPDTQYF	TGTGCCTGGGGTCCAGATACGCAGTATTTT
TRBJ1-2	NA	NA	TRBV27	CASRHDANYGYTF	TGTGCCAGCAGACACGACGCTAACTATGGCTACACCTTC
TRBJ2-3	NA	NA	TRBV19	CASNFPGSTDTQYF	TGTGCCAGTAATTTCCCAGGGAGCACAGATACGCAGTATTTT
TRBJ1-1	NA	NA	TRBV19	CASTLMDGNTEAFF	TGTGCCAGTACTCTAATGGACGGGAACACTGAAGCTTTCTTT